A single T cell receptor (beta chain) is shown here with its context. The sample comes from a study of blood T cell repertoires in COVID-19. Background on the study: Nucleic acid was either cDNA or gDNA, and it came from T cells, B-cell-depleted T cells, or PBMCs.

CDR3 size: 14 residues. V shed 2 bases and J shed 4 bases, with 11 bases lying between them. Germline assignment: CDR1 SEHNR and CDR2 FQNEAQ (reference sequence). As handled by the study authors: Amplified reference gene primers provided the basis for estimating nucleated cell counts. Clones were read by immunoSEQ multiplex PCR, and TCRdb kept only the in-frame ones, dropping some. V and J calls and clone size are those listed in that table; D and trimming were worked out from the DNA. The data contain under 50,000 clones, 89% of them singletons. Sequences were obtained from peripheral blood. This chain joins TRBV7-9 and TRBJ1-1; D is ambiguous. The TCR was taken from a man aged 70 or older with active COVID-19. In nucleotides, the CDR3 is TGTGCCAGCAGCTTAACCGGGGAGGGCACTGAAGCTTTCTTT. Protein: CASSLTGEGTEAFF.